The 9 T cell receptor beta chains presented below share a single source sample, sequenced in a study of cytomegalovirus exposure and HLA in healthy donors. It was with 60 Vbeta and 13 Jbeta primers that the PCR ran. Method: immunoSEQ multiplex PCR; TCRdb's copy keeps in-frame clones and lacks some. The sample carries 130,000 to 150,000 clones, approximately 73% recorded once. Sequencing input: PBMCs. The receptors were sampled from a woman between 40 and 50 years old in good health and CMV-seronegative.

This chain joins TRBV9 and TRBJ2-2; 9 positions agree with TRBD1. V shed 4 bases, J shed 4 bases, and the junction held 8 bases outside the gene matches. Germline lookup yields CDR1 SGDLS and CDR2 YYNGEE. The length of the CDR3 is 16 residues. The CDR3: CASSPRTGEATGELFF. CDR3 nucleotides: TGTGCCAGCAGCCCCCGGACAGGGGAGGCCACCGGGGAGCTGTTTTTT.

The rearrangement joins TRBV28 to TRBJ1-2; 9 nucleotides agree with TRBD1. From germline, CDR1 is MDHEN and CDR2 SYDVKM. This CDR3 spans 15 amino acids. V was pared by 4 bases and J by 7 bases, with 10 bases of the junction left unmatched. For the CDR3, the DNA is TGTGCCAGCAGTTCCAACAGGGGGCGCTTCTTTGGCTACACCTTC. Translation gives CASSSNRGRFFGYTF.

V usage is TRBV7-3 and J usage is TRBJ2-3; 9 nucleotides match TRBD2. Germline V gives CDR1 SGHTA, CDR2 FQGTGA. Trimming removed 1 base from V and 5 bases from J; junction bases left unmatched: 10. The CDR3 length is 17 residues. CDR3 in DNA: TGTGCCAGCAGCTTAAATCTAGCGGGGCCTCCGGGAGATACGCAGTATTTT. Protein: CASSLNLAGPPGDTQYF.

This rearrangement joins TRBV4-2 to TRBJ2-3, with TRBD1 identical over 7 bases. The CDR3 is 12 residues long. V gave up 4 bases and J gave up 10 bases; unmatched junction bases: 5. Germline CDR1 and CDR2: LGHNA and YNFKEQ. The CDR3 here is CASSPEGAAQYF. For the CDR3, the DNA is TGTGCCAGCAGCCCTGAGGGGGCTGCGCAGTATTTT.

The V and J genes are TRBV27 and TRBJ2-1; 15 bases are a match to TRBD2. The junction had 14 bases not matched to a gene; V was cut back by 7 bases and J by 4 bases. The CDR3 contains 19 residues. Germline values: CDR1 MNHEY, CDR2 SMNVEV (reference sequence). The CDR3 sequence: CASTERTGTSGGRYNEQFF. In DNA, the CDR3 is TGTGCCAGCACCGAACGAACCGGGACTAGCGGGGGGCGGTACAATGAGCAGTTCTTC.

The chain carries TRBV6-5 and TRBJ1-6, with 8 positions matching TRBD1. The CDR3 runs to 16 residues. The trim removed 4 bases at V and 6 bases at J, leaving 8 bases unmatched. Germline V lookup: CDR1 MNHEY, CDR2 SVGAGI. CDR3 nucleotide sequence: TGTGCCAGCAGTTCTGGACAGGGCGTTACTAATTCACCCCTCCACTTT. The encoded protein is CASSSGQGVTNSPLHF.

This chain links TRBV19 with TRBJ2-6; a possible D gene is TRBD2 (5 bases). V lost 6 bases, J lost 0 bases, and 18 bases lay in between. Germline V CDR1 and CDR2: LNHDA, SQIVND (reference sequence). The CDR3 contains 18 residues. DNA of the CDR3: TGTGCCAGTAGCGAACTAGGGCGGACCAGCTCTGGGGCCAACGTCCTGACTTTC. Its translation is CASSELGRTSSGANVLTF.

This chain joins TRBV4-1 and TRBJ1-4; D is unresolved. V lost 1 base to trimming and J lost 8 bases, with 8 bases between them. Per the germline V gene, CDR1 is MGHRA and CDR2 is YSYEKL. This CDR3 comprises 13 residues. CDR3 nucleotides: TGCGCCAGCAGCCAAGGGAGGGTAGAAAAACTGTTTTTT. It yields the protein CASSQGRVEKLFF.

The chain combines TRBV27 with TRBJ2-1; possible D gene TRBD2, 5 bases. Germline assignment: CDR1 MNHEY and CDR2 SMNVEV (reference sequence). The CDR3 is made up of 16 amino acids. V lost 4 bases and J 0 bases, leaving 13 bases between the germline ends. The CDR3, as DNA: TGTGCCAGCAGTTCGCGGGCCCAGAGCTCCTACAATGAGCAGTTCTTC. It yields the protein CASSSRAQSSYNEQFF.